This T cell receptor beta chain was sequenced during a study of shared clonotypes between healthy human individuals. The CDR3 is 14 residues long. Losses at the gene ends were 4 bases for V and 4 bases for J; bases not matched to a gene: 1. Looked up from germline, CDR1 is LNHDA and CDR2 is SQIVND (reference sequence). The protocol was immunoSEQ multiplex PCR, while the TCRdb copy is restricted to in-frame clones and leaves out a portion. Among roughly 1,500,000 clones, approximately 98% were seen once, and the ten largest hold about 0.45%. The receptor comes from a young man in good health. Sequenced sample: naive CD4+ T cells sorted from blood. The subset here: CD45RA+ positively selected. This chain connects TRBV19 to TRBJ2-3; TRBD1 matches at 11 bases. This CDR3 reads CASSTGQGADTQYF. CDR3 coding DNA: TGTGCCAGTAGTACGGGACAGGGGGCAGATACGCAGTATTTT.